This T cell receptor beta chain was observed in a study of blood T cell repertoires in COVID-19. Study context: Samples representing acute and convalescent COVID-19 were sourced from the United States, Italy and Spain. T cells, B-cell-depleted T cells, or PBMCs provided the cDNA or gDNA that served as material.

Authors' processing steps: Amplification from reference gene primers served as the basis for estimated nucleated cell counts. The protocol was immunoSEQ multiplex PCR, while the TCRdb copy is restricted to in-frame clones and leaves out a portion. V and J calls and clone size are those listed in that table; D and trimming were worked out from the DNA. Counted here are over 250,000 clones, 85% to 90% occurring once; the ten biggest clones make up 6% to 8%. Seattle researchers signed up patients amid active infection and tracked them longitudinally. The clonotype originates from a woman aged 45-65 years with COVID-19, enrolled during active disease. The sample was peripheral blood.

The CDR3 region is CASSEGHWPNIQYF. The CDR3 bases are TGTGCCAGCAGCGAGGGACACTGGCCAAACATTCAGTACTTC. V gene TRBV5-4 combines with J gene TRBJ2-4; tentative D call: TRBD1 (6 bases). The CDR3 sequence is 14 residues long. Germline-derived CDR1 and CDR2 are SGHNT and YYREEE (reference sequence). V dropped 4 bases and J dropped 6 bases, with 14 bases sitting between them. The variable domain in full, with the rest retrieved from reference TRBV5-4 and TRBJ2-4, is ETGVTQSPTHLIKTRGQQVTLRCSSQSGHNTVSWYQQALGQGPQFIFQYYREEENGRGNFPPRFSGLQFPNYSSELNVNALELDDSALYLCASSEGHWPNIQYFGAGTRLSVL.